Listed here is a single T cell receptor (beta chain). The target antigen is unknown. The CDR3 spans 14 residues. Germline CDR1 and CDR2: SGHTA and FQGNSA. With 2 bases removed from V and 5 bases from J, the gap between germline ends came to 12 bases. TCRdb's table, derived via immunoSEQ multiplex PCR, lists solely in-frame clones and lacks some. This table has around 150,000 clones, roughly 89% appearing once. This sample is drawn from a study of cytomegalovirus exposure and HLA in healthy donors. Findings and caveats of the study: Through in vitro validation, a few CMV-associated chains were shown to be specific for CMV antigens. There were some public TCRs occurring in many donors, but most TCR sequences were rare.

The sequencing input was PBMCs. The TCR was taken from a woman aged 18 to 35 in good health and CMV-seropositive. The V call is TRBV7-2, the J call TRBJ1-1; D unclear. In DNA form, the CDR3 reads TGTGCCAGCAGCTTACTCGTAGGAGTGACTGAAGCTTTCTTT. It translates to CASSLLVGVTEAFF.